The source of this T cell receptor beta chain is a study of naive and memory T cell subsets. Whole-study results and caveats: From naive to CM, EM and EMRA, diversity decreased and Gini increased. Especially in CD8 cells, naive repertoires contained a few larger clonotypes, possibly CD45RA-re-expressing memory cells.

Both TRBC1 and TRBC2 were covered by a beta constant-region primer of two equimolar oligonucleotides. Nested alpha and beta constant-region primers with the SP2 primer drove four PCR rounds on ligated cDNA. The cDNA 3' end received a ligated single-stranded oligonucleotide carrying the SP2 primer and a 12-nucleotide UMI. In TCRdb, the UMI-ligation and nested PCR reads were re-called with MiXCR into one record per CDR3 protein. The sample has approximately 140,000 distinct CDR3 sequences; 20% to 25% are singletons. Concerning this clonotype itself: No antigen is known for it.

Trimming removed 3 bases from V and 6 bases from J, with 13 bases in between. This CDR3 region has 13 residues. CDR1 is GTSNPN, CDR2 SVGIG, per germline (reference sequence). Sequencing was performed on naive CD4+ T cells from blood. The gene calls are TRBV30 and TRBJ2-3; D is possibly TRBD2 (6 bases). The TCR comes from a human donor in good health. The CDR3 DNA reads TGTGCCTGGAGGCCTGCGGGGCGGGATACGCAGTATTTT. This encodes CAWRPAGRDTQYF. Variable domain in full (rest from reference TRBV30 and TRBJ2-3): SQTIHQWPATLVQPVGSPLSLECTVEGTSNPNLYWYRQAAGRGLQLLFYSVGIGQISSEVPQNLSASRPQDRQFILSSKKLLLSDSGFYLCAWRPAGRDTQYFGPGTRLTVL.